This record looks at one T cell receptor (beta chain) sequence and its context. The record originates from a study of T cell responses to AZD1222 COVID-19 vaccine. The CDR3 has 15 residues. The ends lost 0 bases at V and 3 bases at J; junction bases unmatched: 3. Germline assignment: CDR1 SGHRS and CDR2 YFSETQ. Profiled with immunoSEQ multiplex PCR; TCRdb holds only in-frame clones, not every one. Of roughly 150,000 clones listed, 90% are singletons. The chain employs TRBV5-1 and TRBJ1-1; 9 bases map to TRBD1. Sequenced material: peripheral blood, taken on day 0 of AZD1222 vaccination. The source is an adult in good health. CDR3 residues: CASSLVTGGHTEAFF. The CDR3, as DNA: TGCGCCAGCAGCTTGGTGACAGGGGGACACACTGAAGCTTTCTTT.